This T cell receptor (beta chain) was retrieved from a study of Graves' ophthalmopathy and Graves' hyperthyroidism. The wider study: Stable hyperthyroid donors showed no ophthalmopathy during 18 months follow-up.

Enrolled hyperthyroidism patients had a new diagnosis, a duration under 2 months, and an age of 18 to 65. The study excluded patients with other autoimmune diseases, uncontrolled infections, pregnancy or lactation. The CDR3 totals 14 residues. V was pared by 1 base and J by 5 bases, with 12 bases between. Germline-derived CDR1 and CDR2 are MNHEY and SVGAGI. Amplified TCR beta CDR3 regions were obtained using RNA transcripts as template. Investigators did first-round RT-PCR with HTBI primers, then second-round multiplex PCR. TCRdb re-analysed the multiplex PCR reads in MiXCR, keeping a single row per CDR3 protein. The sample consists of about 1.2 million distinct CDR3 sequences, 35% to 40% of them appearing once. On this clonotype itself: The antigen is undetermined.

Overall study results and limits: Most expanded clonotypes from thyroid (those above 0.001 frequency) were also found in blood.

The J gene is TRBJ2-7, the V gene TRBV6-5; D may be TRBD2 (5 bases). The sequence was obtained from an adult man with Graves' hyperthyroidism. Sequencing used peripheral blood or thyroid tissue (not recorded which). The CDR3 DNA sequence: TGTGCCAGCAGTTACTTCGGGGTCAGGAACGAGCAGTACTTC. Residues: CASSYFGVRNEQYF.